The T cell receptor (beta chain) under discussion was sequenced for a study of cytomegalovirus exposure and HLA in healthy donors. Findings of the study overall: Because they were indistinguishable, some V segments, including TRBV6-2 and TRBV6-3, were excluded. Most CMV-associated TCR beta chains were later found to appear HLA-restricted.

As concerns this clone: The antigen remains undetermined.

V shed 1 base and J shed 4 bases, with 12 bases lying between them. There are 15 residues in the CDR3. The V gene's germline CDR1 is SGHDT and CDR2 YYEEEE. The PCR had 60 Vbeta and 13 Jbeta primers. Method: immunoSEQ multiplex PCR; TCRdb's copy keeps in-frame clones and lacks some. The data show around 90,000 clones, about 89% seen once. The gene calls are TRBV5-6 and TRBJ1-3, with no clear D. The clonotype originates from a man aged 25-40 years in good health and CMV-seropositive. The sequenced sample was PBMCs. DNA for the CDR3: TGTGCCAGCAGCTTGTTAGAGCCGGGGGGAAACACCATATATTTT. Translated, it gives CASSLLEPGGNTIYF. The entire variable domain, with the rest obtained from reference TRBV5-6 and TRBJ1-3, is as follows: DAGVTQSPTHLIKTRGQQVTLRCSPKSGHDTVSWYQQALGQGPQFIFQYYEEEERQRGNFPDRFSGHQFPNYSSELNVNALLLGDSALYLCASSLLEPGGNTIYFGEGSWLTVV.